This T cell receptor (beta chain) was profiled in a study of vaccination effects on CD4 cells after COVID-19. The table came from immunoSEQ multiplex PCR; TCRdb's copy has only in-frame clones and leaves some out. The sample has over 50,000 clones, 80% to 90% seen once; the top ten hold roughly 2.7%. Antigen-specific CD4+ T cells were first expanded with viral peptide pools by the ViraFEST assay and only then sequenced. Subsequent to roughly 9 days of culture, CD4+ T cells were isolated. This clone was seen only a few times. Its antigen is not known. With 2 bases removed from V and 3 bases from J, the gap between germline ends came to 4 bases. Germline V gene lookup returns CDR1 MNHEY and CDR2 SVGEGT. CDR3 size: 12 residues.

This sequence originates from a human donor who received a COVID-19 vaccine. The chain combines TRBV6-2 or TRBV6-3 with TRBJ1-1, with unresolved D. This specimen was CD4+ T cells from PBMCs cultured with HCoV-229E spike peptides, taken before COVID-19 vaccination. CDR3 protein: CASSYPDTEAFF. The CDR3 bases are TGTGCCAGCAGTTACCCAGACACTGAAGCTTTCTTT.